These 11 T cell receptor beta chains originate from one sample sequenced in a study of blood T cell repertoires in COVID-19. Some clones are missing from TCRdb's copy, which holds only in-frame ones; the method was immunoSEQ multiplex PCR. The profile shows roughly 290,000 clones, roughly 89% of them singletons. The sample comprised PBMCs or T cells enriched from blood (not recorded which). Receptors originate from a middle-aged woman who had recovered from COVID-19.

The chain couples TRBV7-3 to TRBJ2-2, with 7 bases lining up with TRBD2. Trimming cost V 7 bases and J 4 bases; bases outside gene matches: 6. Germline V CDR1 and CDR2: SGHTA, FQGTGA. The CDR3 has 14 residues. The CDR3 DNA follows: TGTGCCAGCACCGAAGGCGGGGGCACCGGGGAGCTGTTTTTT. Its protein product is CASTEGGGTGELFF.

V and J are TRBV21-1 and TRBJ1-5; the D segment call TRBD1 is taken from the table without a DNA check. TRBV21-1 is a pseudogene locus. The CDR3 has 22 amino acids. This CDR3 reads CASSTLHDPGTGEYYSNQPQHF. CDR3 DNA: TGTGCCAGCAGCACTCTGCACGATCCGGGGACAGGGGAATATTATAGCAATCAGCCCCAGCATTTT.

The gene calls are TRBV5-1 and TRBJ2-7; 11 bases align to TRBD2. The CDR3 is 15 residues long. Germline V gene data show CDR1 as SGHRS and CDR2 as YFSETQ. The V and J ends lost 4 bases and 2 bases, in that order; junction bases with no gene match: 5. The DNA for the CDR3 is TGCGCCAGCAGCGCACAACTAGCGGGAGCCTACGAGCAGTACTTC. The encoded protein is CASSAQLAGAYEQYF.

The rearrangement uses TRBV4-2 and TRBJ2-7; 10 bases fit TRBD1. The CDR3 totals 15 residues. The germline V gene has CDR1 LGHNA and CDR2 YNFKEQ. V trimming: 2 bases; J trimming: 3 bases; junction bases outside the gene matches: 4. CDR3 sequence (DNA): TGTGCCAGCAGCCAACGCTGGACAGGGGGCTACGAGCAGTACTTC. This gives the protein CASSQRWTGGYEQYF.

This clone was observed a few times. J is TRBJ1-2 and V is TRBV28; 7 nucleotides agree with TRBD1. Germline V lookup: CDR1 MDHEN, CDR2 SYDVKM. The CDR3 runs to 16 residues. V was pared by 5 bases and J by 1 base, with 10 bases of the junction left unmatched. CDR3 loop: CASSVGGAPGNYGYTF. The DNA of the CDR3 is TGTGCCAGCAGTGTAGGGGGCGCCCCTGGTAACTATGGCTACACCTTC.

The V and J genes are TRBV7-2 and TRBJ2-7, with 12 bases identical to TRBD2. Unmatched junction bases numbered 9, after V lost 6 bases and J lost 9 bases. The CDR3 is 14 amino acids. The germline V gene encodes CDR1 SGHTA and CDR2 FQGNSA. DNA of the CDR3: TGTGCCAGCAGTCCTGGACTAGCGGGAACCTCGCAGTACTTC. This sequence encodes CASSPGLAGTSQYF.

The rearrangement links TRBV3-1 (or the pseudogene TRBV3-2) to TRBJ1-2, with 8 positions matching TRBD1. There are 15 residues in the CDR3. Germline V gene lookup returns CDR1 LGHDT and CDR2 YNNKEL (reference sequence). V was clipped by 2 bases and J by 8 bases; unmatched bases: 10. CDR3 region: CASSQSVPGQEGYTF. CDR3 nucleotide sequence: TGTGCCAGCAGCCAAAGTGTACCGGGACAGGAAGGCTACACCTTC.

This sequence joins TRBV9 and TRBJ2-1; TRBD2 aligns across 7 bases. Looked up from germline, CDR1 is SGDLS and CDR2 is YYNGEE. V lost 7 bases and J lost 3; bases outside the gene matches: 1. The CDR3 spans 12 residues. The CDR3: CASGRGYNEQFF. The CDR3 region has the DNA TGTGCCAGCGGGAGGGGCTACAATGAGCAGTTCTTC.

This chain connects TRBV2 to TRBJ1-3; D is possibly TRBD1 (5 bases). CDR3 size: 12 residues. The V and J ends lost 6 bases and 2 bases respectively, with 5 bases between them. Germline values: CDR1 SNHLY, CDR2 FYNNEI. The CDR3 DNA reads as TGTGCCAGCAGACAGGCTGGAAACACCATATATTTT. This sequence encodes CASRQAGNTIYF. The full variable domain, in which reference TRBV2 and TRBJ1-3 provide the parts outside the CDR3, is EPEVTQTPSHQVTQMGQEVILRCVPISNHLYFYWYRQILGQKVEFLVSFYNNEISEKSEIFDDQFSVERPDGSNFTLKIRSTKLEDSAMYFCASRQAGNTIYFGEGSWLTVV.

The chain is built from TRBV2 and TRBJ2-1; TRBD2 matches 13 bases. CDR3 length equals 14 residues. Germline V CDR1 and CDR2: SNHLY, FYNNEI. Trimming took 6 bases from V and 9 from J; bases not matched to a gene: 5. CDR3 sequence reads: CASSGLAGVGEQFF. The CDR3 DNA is TGTGCCAGCAGCGGACTAGCGGGAGTCGGTGAGCAGTTCTTC.

The CDR3 bases are TGTGCCAGCAGCTTAGCCTTAACAGGGGCGTTATACGAGCAGTACTTC. Its protein is CASSLALTGALYEQYF. The V gene is TRBV11-2, the J gene TRBJ2-7; TRBD1 aligns across 7 bases. Germline lookup yields CDR1 SGHAT and CDR2 FQNNGV. The J segment lost 4 bases and the V segment lost 1 base, leaving 10 bases of the junction unmatched. The length of the CDR3 is 16 residues.